This TCR beta chain was sequenced for a study of shared clonotypes between healthy human individuals. Trimming took 4 bases from V and 0 from J, leaving 7 bases between them. This CDR3 is built from 14 residues. The V gene's germline CDR1 is LNHDA and CDR2 SQIVND (reference sequence). The repertoire was sequenced with immunoSEQ multiplex PCR; TCRdb's copy has only in-frame clones and lacks some. In the table there are over a million clones, roughly 95% of which are singletons. V and J are TRBV19 and TRBJ2-1; D is uncertain. This TCR came from a man aged 25-40 years in good health. The sample consisted of naive CD4+ T cells sorted from blood. Subset described: CD45RA+ positively selected. The CDR3 loop reads CASSKAVSYNEQFF. CDR3 DNA: TGTGCCAGTAGTAAAGCTGTCTCCTACAATGAGCAGTTCTTC.